The next 31 T cell receptor beta chains were all read from a single sample in a study of blood T cell repertoires in COVID-19. Sequencing used immunoSEQ multiplex PCR; TCRdb keeps in-frame clones, though not all of them. Among about 480,000 clones listed, 88% were seen once. Material for sequencing was PBMCs or T cells enriched from blood (not recorded which). These receptors came from a woman aged 40-49 years who had recovered from COVID-19.

The rearrangement links TRBV10-3 to TRBJ1-6; 9 nucleotides line up with TRBD1. CDR3 size: 18 residues. The junction had 3 bases not matched to a gene; V was cut back by 0 bases and J by 0 bases. Germline-derived CDR1 and CDR2 are ENHRY and SYGVKD. The CDR3 coding sequence is TGTGCCATCAGTGAGTCGAAGGACAGGGGCTCCTATAATTCACCCCTCCACTTT. Translation: CAISESKDRGSYNSPLHF.

The chain employs TRBV28 and TRBJ1-1; D is ambiguous. This CDR3 has 12 residues. CDR1 and CDR2 from the germline V gene are MDHEN and SYDVKM. The V gene lost 1 base and the J gene lost 4 bases, with 4 bases spanning the gap. CDR3 nucleotides: TGTGCCAGCAGTTTATCGTCCACTGAAGCTTTCTTT. Its translation is CASSLSSTEAFF.

This sequence joins TRBV6-2 or TRBV6-3 and TRBJ2-7, with 11 bases identical to TRBD2. The CDR3 runs 16 residues. After removal of 2 bases from V and 2 bases from J, the junction contained 5 bases not matched to a gene. Germline CDR1 and CDR2: MNHEY and SVGEGT. The CDR3 DNA sequence: TGTGCCAGCAGTTACGGGGGACTAGCGGTAACCTACGAGCAGTACTTC. It is translated as CASSYGGLAVTYEQYF.

This chain uses TRBV4-3 with TRBJ2-7; D not resolved. The CDR3 spans 13 residues. Trimming removed 4 bases at V and 7 bases at J, with 14 bases between. Germline CDR1 is LGHNA and CDR2 is YSLEER. CDR3 amino acids: CASSRLGDGEQYF. The CDR3 bases are TGCGCCAGCAGCCGTCTCGGAGACGGGGAGCAGTACTTC.

The CDR3 bases are TGCGCCAGCAGCCAAGATCAAGCGGCTGAGGCAGATACGCAGTATTTT. Protein product: CASSQDQAAEADTQYF. The V call is TRBV4-1, the J call TRBJ2-3, with D tentatively TRBD2 (5 bases). The CDR3 spans 16 residues. Deletions cut 0 bases from V and 4 bases from J, with 14 bases between. Germline-derived CDR1 and CDR2 are MGHRA and YSYEKL.

This clone appeared a single time. The rearrangement uses TRBV12-3 or TRBV12-4 and TRBJ2-7; D not certain. This CDR3 is built from 13 residues. The germline V and J ends were trimmed by 3 bases and 3 bases, with 9 bases remaining between them. CDR3: CASSFVADYEQYF. In DNA form, the CDR3 reads TGTGCCAGCAGTTTTGTCGCGGACTACGAGCAGTACTTC.

CDR3 nucleotide sequence: TGTGCCAGCAGTTTAGGGATACAGGATGGCTACACCTTC. This gives the protein CASSLGIQDGYTF. J is TRBJ1-2 and V is TRBV12-3 or TRBV12-4, with D possibly being TRBD1 (5 bases). CDR3 size: 13 residues. The V gene lost 1 base and the J gene lost 6 bases, with 9 bases spanning the gap.

CDR3 sequence reads: CASRSGTGGETQYF. CDR3 coding DNA: TGTGCCAGCAGGTCAGGGACAGGTGGGGAGACCCAGTACTTC. V is TRBV28 and J is TRBJ2-5, with 8 bases identical to TRBD1. CDR1 is MDHEN, CDR2 SYDVKM, per germline. The CDR3 loop spans 14 amino acids. Trimming cost V 6 bases and J 5 bases; bases outside gene matches: 8. Using reference TRBV28 and TRBJ2-5 for the parts outside the CDR3, the full variable domain is DVKVTQSSRYLVKRTGEKVFLECVQDMDHENMFWYRQDPGLGLRLIYFSYDVKMKEKGDIPEGYSVSREKKERFSLILESASTNQTSMYLCASRSGTGGETQYFGPGTRLLVL.

This clone was observed a single time. The rearrangement joins TRBV14 to TRBJ2-5; 10 positions agree with TRBD2. This CDR3 comprises 19 residues. Germline V gives CDR1 SGHDN, CDR2 FVKESK. V shed 1 base and J 2 bases; nucleotides not matched to a gene: 13. The CDR3 DNA reads as TGTGCCAGCAGCCAAGTGAAAAGGGGGCTACTAGCGGGGCAAGAGACCCAGTACTTC. Translation: CASSQVKRGLLAGQETQYF.

The chain joins TRBV21-1 to TRBJ2-1; the table's D call, TRBD2, was not checked against the DNA. TRBV21-1 is a listed pseudogene. The CDR3 length is 17 residues. CDR3 in amino acids: CASSKDLENPGVDEQFF. In DNA, the CDR3 is TGTGCCAGCAGCAAAGATCTAGAGAACCCTGGTGTGGATGAGCAGTTCTTC.

For this clone: Other DNA sequences in this sample translate to the same CDR3. The chain couples TRBV4-3 to TRBJ1-1; the match to TRBD1 covers 7 bases. The CDR3 has 15 residues. Per the germline V gene, CDR1 is LGHNA and CDR2 is YSLEER. The V and J ends lost 1 base and 2 bases, in that order; junction bases with no gene match: 4. The CDR3 reads CASSQGRGRNTEAFF. CDR3 bases: TGCGCCAGCAGCCAAGGAAGGGGGCGAAACACTGAAGCTTTCTTT.

The rearrangement uses TRBV4-1 and TRBJ1-6, with D possibly being TRBD1 (6 bases). The ends were cut back, 4 bases at V and 5 bases at J, with 12 bases in the middle. Per the germline V gene, CDR1 is MGHRA and CDR2 is YSYEKL. The CDR3 covers 15 residues. The CDR3 region is CASSLPTGNNSPLHF. CDR3 nucleotide sequence: TGCGCCAGCAGCCTCCCGACAGGAAATAATTCACCCCTCCACTTT.

The chain is built from TRBV7-2 and TRBJ1-5; TRBD1 matches 7 bases. The length of the CDR3 is 19 residues. V was pared by 5 bases and J by 0 bases, with 16 bases of the junction left unmatched. Germline V gives CDR1 SGHTA, CDR2 FQGNSA. CDR3 nucleotides: TGTGCCAGCAGCCACTCCGGGACAGACACTAAAGATAGCAATCAGCCCCAGCATTTT. Its translation: CASSHSGTDTKDSNQPQHF.

The chain carries TRBV10-1 and TRBJ2-5; 9 bases match TRBD2. This CDR3 has 14 residues. V trimming: 8 bases; J trimming: 4 bases; junction bases outside the gene matches: 8. CDR1 is WNHNN, CDR2 SYGVQD, per germline (reference sequence). CDR3 in DNA: TGCGCCAGCCGACGGACTAGCGACGGAGAGACCCAGTACTTC. This codes for CASRRTSDGETQYF.

This clone was seen a single time. The V call is TRBV4-3, the J call TRBJ2-1; D possibly corresponds to TRBD1 (5 bases). CDR3 size: 15 residues. CDR1 and CDR2 from the germline V gene are LGHNA and YSLEER. V lost 2 bases to trimming and J lost 1 base, with 9 bases between them. Written as DNA, the CDR3 is TGCGCCAGCAGCCAAACGCGACAGTCCTACAATGAGCAGTTCTTC. Its protein is CASSQTRQSYNEQFF.

The chain has TRBV5-1 and TRBJ2-7; TRBD2 agrees at 10 bases. The length of the CDR3 is 17 residues. Germline CDR1 reads SGHRS; CDR2 reads YFSETQ. With V trimmed by 0 bases and J by 2 bases, 8 bases remained unmatched. The chain's CDR3 is CASSLAKLAGPPYEQYF. The CDR3, as DNA: TGCGCCAGCAGCTTGGCCAAACTAGCGGGGCCCCCCTACGAGCAGTACTTC.

The chain combines TRBV2 with TRBJ1-5; 8 bases align to TRBD1. The CDR3 sequence is 16 residues long. Germline V gene data show CDR1 as SNHLY and CDR2 as FYNNEI. J was trimmed by 3 bases and V by 6 bases; bases with no gene match: 10. The CDR3: CASREAGGFDNQPQHF. The CDR3, as DNA: TGTGCCAGCAGGGAGGCAGGGGGCTTCGACAATCAGCCCCAGCATTTT.

V gene TRBV19 combines with J gene TRBJ1-2, with 8 positions matching TRBD1. Germline assignment: CDR1 LNHDA and CDR2 SQIVND (reference sequence). The J segment lost 2 bases and the V segment lost 6 bases, leaving 5 bases of the junction unmatched. This CDR3 has 14 amino acids. CDR3 nucleotide sequence: TGTGCCAGTAGAGCTGGGACAGGAAACTATGGCTACACCTTC. It specifies CASRAGTGNYGYTF.

The V call is TRBV2, the J call TRBJ1-1; the D gene is possibly TRBD1 (5 bases). Germline CDR1 is SNHLY and CDR2 is FYNNEI. CDR3 size: 12 residues. Trimming took 3 bases from V and 9 from J, leaving 11 bases between them. The CDR3 coding sequence is TGTGCCAGCAGTGAGCCTCGGACAAAAGCTTTCTTT. Amino acid sequence: CASSEPRTKAFF.

The rearrangement joins TRBV6-2 or TRBV6-3 to TRBJ2-7, with TRBD2 matching 10 bases. Germline V lookup: CDR1 MNHEY, CDR2 SVGEGT. The CDR3 totals 15 residues. Losses at the gene ends were 2 bases for V and 6 bases for J; bases not matched to a gene: 7. The CDR3 DNA sequence: TGTGCCAGCAGTTACCCGGCTAGCGGGAGACTCGAGCAGTACTTC. Its translation is CASSYPASGRLEQYF.

The CDR3 nucleotides read TGTGCCAGTAGTCGCCGGGACAGGGGCTCCTACGAGCAGTACTTC. This gives the protein CASSRRDRGSYEQYF. The chain uses TRBV19 and TRBJ2-7; 10 bases agree with TRBD1. CDR1 is LNHDA and CDR2 is SQIVND in the germline V gene (reference sequence). Unmatched junction bases numbered 4, after V lost 5 bases and J lost 0 bases. CDR3 length: 15 amino acids.

In this sample, this clone turned up once. The J gene is TRBJ2-7, the V gene TRBV7-2, with TRBD2 matching over 15 bases. The ends lost 1 base at V and 9 bases at J; junction bases unmatched: 7. Germline V CDR1 and CDR2: SGHTA, FQGNSA. CDR3 length equals 16 residues. CDR3 sequence: CASSLGPGLAGGAQYF. The CDR3 DNA reads TGTGCCAGCAGCTTAGGTCCCGGACTAGCGGGAGGGGCGCAGTACTTC.

The chain uses TRBV5-6 and TRBJ1-1, with 7 bases aligning to TRBD1. The CDR3 is 14 residues long. J gave up 10 bases and V 4 bases, and 13 bases lay outside the gene matches. Germline V gene sequence: CDR1 SGHDT, CDR2 YYEEEE. CDR3 nucleotide sequence: TGTGCCAGCAGCAGAGGGACAGTGGAGGTGAGAGCTTTCTTT. Protein sequence: CASSRGTVEVRAFF.

The V and J genes are TRBV19 and TRBJ2-5; maybe TRBD2 (6 bases). CDR3 length: 15 amino acids. Germline CDR1 reads LNHDA; CDR2 reads SQIVND (reference sequence). V lost 10 bases, J lost 2 bases, and 20 bases lay in between. CDR3 amino acids: CATSTGGLFQETQYF. In DNA, the CDR3 is TGTGCCACCTCCACCGGAGGGCTATTTCAAGAGACCCAGTACTTC.

The rearrangement links TRBV5-5 to TRBJ1-6; TRBD1 matches at 7 bases. The ends lost 7 bases at V and 7 bases at J; junction bases unmatched: 14. Germline V lookup: CDR1 SGHKS, CDR2 YYEKEE (reference sequence). The CDR3 has 16 amino acids. In nucleotides, the CDR3 is TGTGCCAGCCGCAGGGTGAGGGGGCCTAGAAATTCACCCCTCCACTTT. This sequence encodes CASRRVRGPRNSPLHF. The full variable domain, its missing parts supplied by reference TRBV5-5 and TRBJ1-6, is DAGVTQSPTHLIKTRGQQVTLRCSPISGHKSVSWYQQVLGQGPQFIFQYYEKEERGRGNFPDRFSARQFPNYSSELNVNALLLGDSALYLCASRRVRGPRNSPLHFGNGTRLTVT.

V gene TRBV4-3 combines with J gene TRBJ2-7; D is undetermined. The germline CDR1 and CDR2 sequences are LGHNA and YSLEER. Trimming cost V 0 bases and J 2 bases, with 11 bases left between them. This CDR3 has 15 amino acids. CDR3 bases: TGCGCCAGCAGCCAAGATCGACACAGCACCTACGAGCAGTACTTC. Its translation is CASSQDRHSTYEQYF.

This chain connects TRBV5-4 to TRBJ2-1; TRBD2 agrees at 7 bases. The V and J ends lost 4 bases and 8 bases, in that order; junction bases with no gene match: 6. CDR3 length: 13 amino acids. CDR1 SGHNT and CDR2 YYREEE come from the germline V gene (reference sequence). CDR3 bases: TGTGCCAGCAGCGGCGGGAGTGGGGATGAGCAGTTCTTC. It translates to CASSGGSGDEQFF.

The genes are TRBV7-8 and TRBJ2-5; TRBD2 aligns across 8 bases. The CDR3 has 16 residues. Losses at the gene ends were 1 base for V and 9 bases for J; bases not matched to a gene: 13. The V gene's germline CDR1 is SGHVS and CDR2 FQNEAQ. The CDR3 region is CASSLGGLAPPGAQYF. CDR3 DNA sequence: TGTGCCAGCAGCTTAGGAGGACTAGCCCCCCCTGGGGCCCAGTACTTC. Using reference TRBV7-8 and TRBJ2-5 for the parts outside the CDR3, the full variable domain is GAGVSQSPRYKVAKRGQDVALRCDPISGHVSLFWYQQALGQGPEFLTYFQNEAQLDKSGLPSDRFFAERPEGSVSTLKIQRTQQEDSAVYLCASSLGGLAPPGAQYFGPGTRLLVL.

The chain couples TRBV11-2 to TRBJ2-3; 7 bases line up with TRBD2. With V trimmed by 0 bases and J by 4 bases, 7 bases remained unmatched. Germline assignment: CDR1 SGHAT and CDR2 FQNNGV. There are 16 residues in the CDR3. The CDR3 DNA follows: TGTGCCAGCAGCTTAGATCGGAGCGGGAACGCAGATACGCAGTATTTT. It translates to CASSLDRSGNADTQYF.

This clone appeared a single time. The chain joins TRBV19 to TRBJ2-1; a possible D gene is TRBD2 (5 bases). Germline-derived CDR1 and CDR2 are LNHDA and SQIVND (reference sequence). This CDR3 has 14 residues. Trimming stripped 3 bases from V and 7 bases from J, with 13 bases between. The CDR3: CASSISLTGNEQFF. The CDR3 nucleotides are TGTGCCAGTAGTATTTCCCTGACGGGGAATGAGCAGTTCTTC.

The J gene is TRBJ2-3, the V gene TRBV3-1 (or the pseudogene TRBV3-2); TRBD2 matches at 12 bases. J lost 4 bases, V lost 4 bases, and 6 bases had no gene match. Germline V gene lookup returns CDR1 LGHDT and CDR2 YNNKEL (reference sequence). The CDR3 has 16 residues. The CDR3 coding sequence is TGTGCCAGCAGCCCTCGACTAGCGGGAGTCTCAGATACGCAGTATTTT. Protein sequence: CASSPRLAGVSDTQYF.